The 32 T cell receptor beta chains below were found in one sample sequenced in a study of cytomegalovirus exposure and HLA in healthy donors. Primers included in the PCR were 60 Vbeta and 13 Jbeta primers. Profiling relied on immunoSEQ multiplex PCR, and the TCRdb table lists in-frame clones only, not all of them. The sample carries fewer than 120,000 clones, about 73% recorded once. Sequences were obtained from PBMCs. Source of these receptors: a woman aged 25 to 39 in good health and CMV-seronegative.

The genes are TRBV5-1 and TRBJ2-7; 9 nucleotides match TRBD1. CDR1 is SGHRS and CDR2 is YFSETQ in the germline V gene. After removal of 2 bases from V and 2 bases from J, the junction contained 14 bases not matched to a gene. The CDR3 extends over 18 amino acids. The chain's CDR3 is CASSFRDRAGWIPYEQYF. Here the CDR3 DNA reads TGCGCCAGCAGCTTCCGGGACAGGGCCGGGTGGATACCCTACGAGCAGTACTTC.

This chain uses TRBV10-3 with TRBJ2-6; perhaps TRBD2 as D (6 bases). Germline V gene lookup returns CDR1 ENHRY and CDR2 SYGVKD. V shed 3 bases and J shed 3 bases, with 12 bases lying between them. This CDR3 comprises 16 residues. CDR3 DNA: TGTGCCATCAGTGATTCCGGGGGAATTGGGGCCAACGTCCTGACTTTC. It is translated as CAISDSGGIGANVLTF.

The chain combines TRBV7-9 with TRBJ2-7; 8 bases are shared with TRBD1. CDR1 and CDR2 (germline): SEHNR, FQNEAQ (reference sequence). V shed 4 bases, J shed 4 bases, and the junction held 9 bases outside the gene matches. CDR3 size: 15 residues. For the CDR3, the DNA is TGTGCCAGCAGCTCATACCGGGACAGGCAGTACGAGCAGTACTTC. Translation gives CASSSYRDRQYEQYF.

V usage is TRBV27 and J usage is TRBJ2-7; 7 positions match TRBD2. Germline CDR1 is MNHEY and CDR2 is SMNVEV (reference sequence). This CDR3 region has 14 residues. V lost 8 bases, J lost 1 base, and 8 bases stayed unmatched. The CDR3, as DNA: TGTGCCAGCCGGCCCTCGGGAGGTTCCTACGAGCAGTACTTC. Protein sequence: CASRPSGGSYEQYF.

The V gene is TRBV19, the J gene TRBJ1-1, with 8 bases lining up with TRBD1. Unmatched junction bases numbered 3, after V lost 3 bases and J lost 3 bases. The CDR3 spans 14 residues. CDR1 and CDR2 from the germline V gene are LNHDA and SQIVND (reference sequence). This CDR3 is CASSIGQGYTEAFF. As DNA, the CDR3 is TGTGCCAGTAGTATCGGACAGGGTTACACTGAAGCTTTCTTT. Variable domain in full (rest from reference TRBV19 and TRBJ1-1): DGGITQSPKYLFRKEGQNVTLSCEQNLNHDAMYWYRQDPGQGLRLIYYSQIVNDFQKGDIAEGYSVSREKKESFPLTVTSAQKNPTAFYLCASSIGQGYTEAFFGQGTRLTVV.

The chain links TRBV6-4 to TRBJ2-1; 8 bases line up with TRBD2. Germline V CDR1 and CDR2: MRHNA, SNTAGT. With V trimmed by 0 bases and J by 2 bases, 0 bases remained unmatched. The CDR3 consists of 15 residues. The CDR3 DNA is TGTGCCAGCAGTGACTCAGCGGGAGCCTACAATGAGCAGTTCTTC. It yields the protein CASSDSAGAYNEQFF.

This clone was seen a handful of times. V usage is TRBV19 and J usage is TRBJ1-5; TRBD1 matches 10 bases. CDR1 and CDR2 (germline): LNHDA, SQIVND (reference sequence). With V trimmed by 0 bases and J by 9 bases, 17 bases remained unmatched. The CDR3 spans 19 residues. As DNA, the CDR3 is TGTGCCAGTAGTATAGACGCCGGAGGCCGGGACAGGGGTTATCGGCCCCAGCATTTT. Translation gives CASSIDAGGRDRGYRPQHF.

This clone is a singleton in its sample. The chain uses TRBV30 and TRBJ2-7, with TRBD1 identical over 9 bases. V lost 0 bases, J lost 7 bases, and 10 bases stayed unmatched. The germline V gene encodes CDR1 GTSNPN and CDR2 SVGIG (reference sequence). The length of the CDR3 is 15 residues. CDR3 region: CAWSVLGQGIPEQYF. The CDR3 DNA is TGTGCCTGGAGTGTATTGGGACAGGGAATCCCTGAGCAGTACTTC.

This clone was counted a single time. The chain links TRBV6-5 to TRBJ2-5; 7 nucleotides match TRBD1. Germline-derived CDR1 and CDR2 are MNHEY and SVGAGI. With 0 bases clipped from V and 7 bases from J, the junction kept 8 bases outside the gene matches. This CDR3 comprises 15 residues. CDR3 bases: TGTGCCAGCAGTTACTCGGCAGGGGGAAAAGGGACCCAGTACTTC. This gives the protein CASSYSAGGKGTQYF.

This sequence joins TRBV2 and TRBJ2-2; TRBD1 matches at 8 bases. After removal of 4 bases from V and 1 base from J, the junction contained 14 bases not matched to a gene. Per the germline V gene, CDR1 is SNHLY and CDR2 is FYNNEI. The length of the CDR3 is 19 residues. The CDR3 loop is CASSGSAGGKLLNTGELFF. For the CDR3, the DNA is TGTGCCAGCAGTGGATCGGCAGGGGGCAAACTACTGAACACCGGGGAGCTGTTTTTT.

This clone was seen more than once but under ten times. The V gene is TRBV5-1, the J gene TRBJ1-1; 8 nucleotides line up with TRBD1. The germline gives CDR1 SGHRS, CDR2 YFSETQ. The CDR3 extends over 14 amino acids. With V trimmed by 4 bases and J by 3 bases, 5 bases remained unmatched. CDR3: CASSVTTGDTEAFF. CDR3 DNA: TGCGCCAGCAGCGTTACGACAGGGGACACTGAAGCTTTCTTT.

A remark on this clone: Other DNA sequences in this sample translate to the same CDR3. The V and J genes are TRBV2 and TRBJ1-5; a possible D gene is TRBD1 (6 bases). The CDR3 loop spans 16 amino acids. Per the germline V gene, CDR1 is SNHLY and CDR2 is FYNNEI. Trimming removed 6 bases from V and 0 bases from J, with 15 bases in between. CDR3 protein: CASSEQTGLSNQPQHF. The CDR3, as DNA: TGTGCCAGCAGCGAGCAAACAGGGCTTAGCAATCAGCCCCAGCATTTT.

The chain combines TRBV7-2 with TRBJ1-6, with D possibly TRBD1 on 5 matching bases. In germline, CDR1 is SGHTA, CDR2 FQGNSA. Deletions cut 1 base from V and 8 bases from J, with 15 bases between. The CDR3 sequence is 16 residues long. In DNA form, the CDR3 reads TGTGCCAGCAGCTTAGACATTTGGGGCTTGGATTCACCCCTCCACTTT. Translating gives CASSLDIWGLDSPLHF.

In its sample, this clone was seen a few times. CDR3 sequence: CASSDSQEQFF. The DNA for the CDR3 is TGTGCCAGCAGTGACAGTCAAGAGCAGTTCTTC. This chain connects TRBV6-6 to TRBJ2-1; perhaps TRBD1 as D (5 bases). The CDR3 consists of 11 residues. Germline V gene data show CDR1 as MNHNY and CDR2 as SVGAGI (reference sequence). Trimming took off 5 bases at V and 10 bases at J, with 9 bases between the two ends.

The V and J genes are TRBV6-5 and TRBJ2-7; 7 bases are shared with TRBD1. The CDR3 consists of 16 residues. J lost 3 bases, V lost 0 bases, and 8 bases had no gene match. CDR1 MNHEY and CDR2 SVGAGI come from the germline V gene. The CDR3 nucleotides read TGTGCCAGCAGTTACTCGACAGGGTCAGTGGGCTACGAGCAGTACTTC. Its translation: CASSYSTGSVGYEQYF.

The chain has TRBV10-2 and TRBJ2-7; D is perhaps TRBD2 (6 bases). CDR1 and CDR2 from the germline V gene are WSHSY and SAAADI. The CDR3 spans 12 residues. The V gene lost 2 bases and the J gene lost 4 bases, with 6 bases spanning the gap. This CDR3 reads CASSEGGYEQYF. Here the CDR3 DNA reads TGCGCCAGCAGTGAGGGAGGGTACGAGCAGTACTTC.

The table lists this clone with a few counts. CDR3 loop: CSVCTSGRTDTQYF. In DNA, the CDR3 is TGCAGCGTGTGCACTAGCGGGAGGACGGATACGCAGTATTTT. The V gene is TRBV29-1, the J gene TRBJ2-3; 12 nucleotides agree with TRBD2. CDR3 length equals 14 residues. J lost 6 bases, V lost 6 bases, and 7 bases had no gene match. CDR1 and CDR2 from the germline V gene are SQVTM and ANQGSEA.

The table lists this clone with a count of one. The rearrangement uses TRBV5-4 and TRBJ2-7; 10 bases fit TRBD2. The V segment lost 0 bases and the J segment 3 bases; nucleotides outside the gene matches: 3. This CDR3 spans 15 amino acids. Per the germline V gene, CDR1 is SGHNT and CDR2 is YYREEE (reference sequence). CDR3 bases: TGTGCCAGCAGCTTGGATCCTAGCGGGAGCTACGAGCAGTACTTC. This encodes CASSLDPSGSYEQYF.

CDR3 sequence reads: CAISETDGAQHF. The CDR3, as DNA: TGTGCCATCAGTGAAACCGACGGGGCCCAGCATTTT. J is TRBJ1-5 and V is TRBV10-3; D is unresolved. The CDR3 spans 12 residues. V lost 3 bases to trimming and J lost 11 bases, with 11 bases between them. Germline V gives CDR1 ENHRY, CDR2 SYGVKD.

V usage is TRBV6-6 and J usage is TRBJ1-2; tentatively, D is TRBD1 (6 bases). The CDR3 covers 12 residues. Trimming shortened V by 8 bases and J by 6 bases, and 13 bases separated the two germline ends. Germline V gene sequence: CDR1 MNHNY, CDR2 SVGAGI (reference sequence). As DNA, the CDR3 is TGTGCCAGCCAGGGGCATATCGATGGCTACACCTTC. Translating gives CASQGHIDGYTF.

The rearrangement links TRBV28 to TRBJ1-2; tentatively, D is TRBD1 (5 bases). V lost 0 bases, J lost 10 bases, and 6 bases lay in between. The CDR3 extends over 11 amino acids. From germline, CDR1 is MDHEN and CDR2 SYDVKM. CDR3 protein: CASSLWGPYTF. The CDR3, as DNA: TGTGCCAGCAGTTTATGGGGGCCCTACACCTTC.

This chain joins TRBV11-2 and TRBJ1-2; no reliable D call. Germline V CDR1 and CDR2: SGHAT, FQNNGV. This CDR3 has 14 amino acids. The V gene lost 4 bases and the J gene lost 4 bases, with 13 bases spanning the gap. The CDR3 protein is CASSSGHTGYGYTF. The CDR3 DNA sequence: TGTGCCAGCAGCTCCGGCCATACGGGCTATGGCTACACCTTC. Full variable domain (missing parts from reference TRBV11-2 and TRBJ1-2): EAGVAQSPRYKIIEKRQSVAFWCNPISGHATLYWYQQILGQGPKLLIQFQNNGVVDDSQLPKDRFSAERLKGVDSTLKIQPAKLEDSAVYLCASSSGHTGYGYTFGSGTRLTVV.

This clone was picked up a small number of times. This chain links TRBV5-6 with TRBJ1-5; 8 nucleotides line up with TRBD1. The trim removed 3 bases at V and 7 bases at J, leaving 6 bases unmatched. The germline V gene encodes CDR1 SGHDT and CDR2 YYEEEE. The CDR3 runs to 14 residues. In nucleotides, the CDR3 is TGTGCCAGCAGCTGGACAGGGTCGGGCCAGCCCCAGCATTTT. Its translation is CASSWTGSGQPQHF.

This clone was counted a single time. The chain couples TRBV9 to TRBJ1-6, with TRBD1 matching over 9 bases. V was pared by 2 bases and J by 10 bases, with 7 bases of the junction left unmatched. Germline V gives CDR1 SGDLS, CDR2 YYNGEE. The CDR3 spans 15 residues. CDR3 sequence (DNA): TGTGCCAGCAGCGTGCGTGGGACAGGGTGGTCACCCCTCCACTTT. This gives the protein CASSVRGTGWSPLHF.

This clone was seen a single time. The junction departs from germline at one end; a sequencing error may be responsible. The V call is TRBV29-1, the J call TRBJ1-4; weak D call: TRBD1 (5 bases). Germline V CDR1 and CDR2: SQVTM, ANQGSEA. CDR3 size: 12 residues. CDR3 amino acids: CSSRGTSGAQVF. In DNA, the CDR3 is TGCAGCTCCCGGGGGACGTCCGGGGCTCAGGTTTTT.

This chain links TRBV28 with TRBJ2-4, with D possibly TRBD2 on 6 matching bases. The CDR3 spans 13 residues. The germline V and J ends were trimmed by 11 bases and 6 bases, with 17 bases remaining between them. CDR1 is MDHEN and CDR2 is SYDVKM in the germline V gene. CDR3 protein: CAGGKQQGNIQYF. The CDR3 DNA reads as TGTGCCGGAGGGAAACAGCAGGGAAACATTCAGTACTTC.

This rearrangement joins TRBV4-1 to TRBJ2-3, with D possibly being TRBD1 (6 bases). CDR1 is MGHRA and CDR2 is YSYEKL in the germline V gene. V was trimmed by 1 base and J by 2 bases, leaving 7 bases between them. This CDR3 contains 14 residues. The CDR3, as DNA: TGCGCCAGCAGCCAAGGGACAGCCACAGATACGCAGTATTTT. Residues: CASSQGTATDTQYF.

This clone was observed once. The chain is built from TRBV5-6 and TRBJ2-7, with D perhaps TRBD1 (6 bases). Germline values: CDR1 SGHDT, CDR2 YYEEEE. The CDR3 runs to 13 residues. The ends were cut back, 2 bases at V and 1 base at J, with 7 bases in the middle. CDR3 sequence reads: CASSFTGSYEQYF. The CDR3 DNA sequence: TGTGCCAGCAGCTTTACAGGGTCCTACGAGCAGTACTTC.

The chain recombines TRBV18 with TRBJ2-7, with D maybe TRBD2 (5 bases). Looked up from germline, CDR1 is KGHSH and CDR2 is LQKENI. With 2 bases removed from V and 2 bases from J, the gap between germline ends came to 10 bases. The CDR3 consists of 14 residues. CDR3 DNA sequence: TGTGCCAGCTCACCAGACTACTTTCCCTACGAGCAGTACTTC. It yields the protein CASSPDYFPYEQYF.

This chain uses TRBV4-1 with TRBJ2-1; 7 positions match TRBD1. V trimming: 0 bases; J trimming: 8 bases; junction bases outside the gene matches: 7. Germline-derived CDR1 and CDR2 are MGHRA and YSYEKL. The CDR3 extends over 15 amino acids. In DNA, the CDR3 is TGCGCCAGCAGCCAAGATCCGACAGGGTACGATGAGCAGTTCTTC. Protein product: CASSQDPTGYDEQFF.

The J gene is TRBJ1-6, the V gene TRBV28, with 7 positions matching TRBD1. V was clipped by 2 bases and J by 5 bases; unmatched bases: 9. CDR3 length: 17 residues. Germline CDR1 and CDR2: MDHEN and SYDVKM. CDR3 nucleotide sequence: TGTGCCAGCAGTTTACAAGACAGGGCTTGGGATAATTCACCCCTCCACTTT. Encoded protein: CASSLQDRAWDNSPLHF.

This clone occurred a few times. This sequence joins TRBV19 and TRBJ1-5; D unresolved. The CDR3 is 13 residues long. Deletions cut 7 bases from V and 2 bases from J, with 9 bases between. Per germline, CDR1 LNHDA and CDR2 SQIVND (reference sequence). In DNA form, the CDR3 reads TGTGCCAGTACTACGTCGGGCAATCAGCCCCAGCATTTT. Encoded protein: CASTTSGNQPQHF.